This note documents a single T cell receptor (beta chain) sequence. Original methodology: How many nucleated cells were present was estimated from reference gene primer amplification. The protocol was immunoSEQ multiplex PCR, while the TCRdb copy is restricted to in-frame clones and leaves out a portion. V and J calls and clone size come straight from that table; D and trimming were deduced from the DNA. The table lists approximately 52,000 clones, roughly 87% of them singletons. The V gene's germline CDR1 is LNHNV and CDR2 YYDKDF (reference sequence). The V segment lost 0 bases and the J segment 1 base; nucleotides outside the gene matches: 3. The CDR3 has 16 residues. These data originate in a study of blood T cell repertoires in COVID-19. Study context: Both acute and convalescent COVID-19 samples were obtained from the United States, Italy and Spain. T cells, B-cell-depleted T cells, or PBMCs supplied cDNA or gDNA.

The V and J genes are TRBV15 and TRBJ2-3, with 8 bases fitting TRBD1. Specimen: peripheral blood. The clonotype comes from a human donor with active COVID-19. The donor label of this sample is uncertain. The CDR3 sequence: CATSRDAGGGTDTQYF. CDR3 bases: TGTGCCACCAGCAGAGACGCAGGGGGCGGCACAGATACGCAGTATTTT.